This TCR beta chain is drawn from a study of cytomegalovirus exposure and HLA in healthy donors. As for the study in general: Approximately 81% of a few hundred genotyped donors fell in the Caucasian-associated ancestry cluster.

Broader study findings: Some segments of the V type, notably TRBV6-2 and TRBV6-3, were excluded as indistinguishable. It was in a later analysis that TCR association rates were seen to vary by HLA locus, highest for DRB1 and lowest for HLA-C. Per a later analysis, 15,000 to 20,000 TCR beta sequences showed association with HLA alleles at 0.05 false discovery rate.

Concerning this clone itself: Antigen: not known.

Germline V lookup: CDR1 LNHDA, CDR2 SQIVND (reference sequence). The V end was cut by 1 base, the J end by 0 bases, with 10 bases between. There are 15 residues in the CDR3. Vbeta (60) and Jbeta (13) primers were used in the PCR. Method: immunoSEQ multiplex PCR; TCRdb's copy keeps in-frame clones and lacks some. The table lists over 150,000 clones, roughly 80% of them singletons, with around 4.6% in the top ten. The chain links TRBV19 to TRBJ2-7; D perhaps matches TRBD2 (5 bases). The TCR sequence derives from a male donor in good health and CMV-seronegative. The sample taken for sequencing was PBMCs. CDR3 sequence: CASSIGPGSSYEQYF. CDR3 DNA sequence: TGTGCCAGTAGTATAGGACCGGGATCCTCCTACGAGCAGTACTTC.